The 16 T cell receptor beta chains given below trace back to one sample, sequenced in a study of cytomegalovirus exposure and HLA in healthy donors. The PCR ran on 60 Vbeta and 13 Jbeta primers. Repertoires were generated with immunoSEQ multiplex PCR, while TCRdb's copy carries only in-frame clones and drops some. The data contain under 150,000 clones, roughly 82% of them seen just once; the ten biggest clones take up approximately 11%. The sample taken for sequencing was PBMCs. The receptors were gathered from a male donor in good health and CMV-seropositive.

For this clone: Its ends do not fully match the called genes, so a read error is possible. The chain has TRBV7-7 and TRBJ2-3; 12 bases line up with TRBD2. Germline V lookup: CDR1 SSHAT, CDR2 FNYEAQ (reference sequence). The CDR3 sequence is 16 residues long. Here the CDR3 DNA reads TGTGCTAGCAGCTTAGGGACTAGCGGGAGCACAGATACGCAGTATTTT. Its protein product is CASSLGTSGSTDTQYF.

The chain couples TRBV21-1 to TRBJ2-7; the table's D gene call, TRBD2, was not cross checked with the DNA. TRBV21-1 corresponds to a pseudogene. This CDR3 comprises 16 residues. This CDR3 reads CASSKSIAVIPYEQYF. The CDR3 DNA is TGTGCCAGCAGCAAATCAATAGCGGTTATTCCCTACGAGCAGTACTTC.

The gene calls are TRBV19 and TRBJ2-5; D is perhaps TRBD1 (5 bases). The CDR3 contains 14 residues. The V end lost 4 bases, the J end lost 6 bases, and 15 bases lay between the germline ends. Per germline, CDR1 LNHDA and CDR2 SQIVND (reference sequence). CDR3: CASSRGPLAKTQYF. For the CDR3, the DNA is TGTGCCAGTAGTAGGGGCCCTCTGGCAAAGACCCAGTACTTC.

This chain joins TRBV4-3 and TRBJ2-7; 11 nucleotides align to TRBD2. Germline CDR1 reads LGHNA; CDR2 reads YSLEER. J lost 4 bases, V lost 6 bases, and 14 bases had no gene match. This CDR3 is built from 17 residues. CDR3 in amino acids: CASRPSVTSGRGYEQYF. CDR3 sequence (DNA): TGCGCCAGCAGGCCAAGTGTTACTAGCGGGAGAGGGTACGAGCAGTACTTC.

The chain combines TRBV7-3 with TRBJ1-1; TRBD1 matches 7 bases. The CDR3 is 17 amino acids. V gave up 1 base and J gave up 1 base; unmatched junction bases: 9. CDR1 is SGHTA, CDR2 FQGTGA, per germline. CDR3: CASSLRSLNRGNTEAFF. The CDR3 DNA sequence: TGTGCCAGCAGCTTAAGATCTCTTAACAGGGGGAACACTGAAGCTTTCTTT.

The chain employs TRBV27 and TRBJ2-4; the D is unclear. V lost 8 bases and J lost 0, with 8 bases in between. The length of the CDR3 is 13 residues. Germline-derived CDR1 and CDR2 are MNHEY and SMNVEV (reference sequence). The CDR3 bases are TGTGCCAGCCAGACTCTAGCCAAAAACATTCAGTACTTC. It encodes CASQTLAKNIQYF.

The V call is TRBV7-9, the J call TRBJ2-4; tentatively, D is TRBD2 (6 bases). CDR3 length: 15 residues. V was cut by 1 base and J by 7 bases, with 14 bases left in between. Germline lookup yields CDR1 SEHNR and CDR2 FQNEAQ (reference sequence). CDR3 loop: CASSLDGTQRNIQYF. In DNA, the CDR3 is TGTGCCAGCAGCTTAGATGGGACTCAGCGCAACATTCAGTACTTC.

The rearrangement links TRBV4-3 to TRBJ1-4; no clear D gene. This CDR3 has 14 residues. With 7 bases removed from V and 7 bases from J, the gap between germline ends came to 16 bases. CDR1 and CDR2 from the germline V gene are LGHNA and YSLEER. The CDR3 bases are TGCGCCAGCACCCTGGCGGGAGGGCCTGAAAAACTGTTTTTT. It yields the protein CASTLAGGPEKLFF.

The gene calls are TRBV7-9 and TRBJ1-5, with no clear D. CDR1 is SEHNR and CDR2 is FQNEAQ in the germline V gene (reference sequence). This CDR3 region has 12 residues. The V gene lost 5 bases and the J gene lost 11 bases, with 13 bases spanning the gap. This CDR3 reads CASSLTSGAQHF. In DNA form, the CDR3 reads TGTGCCAGCAGCCTAACGTCCGGAGCCCAGCATTTT.

This chain joins TRBV25-1 and TRBJ2-7; 9 nucleotides align to TRBD2. Germline CDR1 reads MGHDK; CDR2 reads SYGVNS. The trim removed 6 bases at V and 7 bases at J, leaving 1 base unmatched. This CDR3 contains 11 residues. CDR3 protein: CASRLAGEQYF. CDR3 nucleotide sequence: TGTGCCAGCAGACTAGCGGGTGAGCAGTACTTC.

This chain links TRBV28 with TRBJ2-7; 10 positions match TRBD2. The CDR3 is made up of 16 amino acids. CDR1 is MDHEN, CDR2 SYDVKM, per germline. Unmatched junction bases numbered 12, after V lost 5 bases and J lost 5 bases. The CDR3: CASSNGISGRADEQYF. The CDR3 DNA sequence: TGTGCCAGCAGTAATGGGATAAGCGGGAGGGCTGACGAGCAGTACTTC.

The rearrangement joins TRBV19 to TRBJ2-1; no clear D. This CDR3 has 12 amino acids. Trimming stripped 10 bases from V and 3 bases from J, with 10 bases between. Looked up from germline, CDR1 is LNHDA and CDR2 is SQIVND (reference sequence). The CDR3 protein is CATLTGYNEQFF. Written as DNA, the CDR3 is TGTGCCACCCTCACCGGCTACAATGAGCAGTTCTTC.

This chain joins TRBV30 and TRBJ2-7; D might be TRBD2 (6 bases). The germline V gene has CDR1 GTSNPN and CDR2 SVGIG (reference sequence). V was cut by 2 bases and J by 5 bases, with 25 bases left in between. This CDR3 is 17 amino acids long. Here the CDR3 reads CAWSPTSMGGPMHEQYF. CDR3 nucleotide sequence: TGTGCCTGGAGTCCTACCTCTATGGGGGGACCGATGCACGAGCAGTACTTC.

This chain uses TRBV30 with TRBJ1-2, with a weak D call TRBD1 (5 bases). This CDR3 contains 14 residues. Germline V lookup: CDR1 GTSNPN, CDR2 SVGIG (reference sequence). With 0 bases removed from V and 4 bases from J, the gap between germline ends came to 12 bases. CDR3: CAWSVRVRSYGYTF. Written as DNA, the CDR3 is TGTGCCTGGAGTGTCAGGGTACGGAGCTATGGCTACACCTTC.

The chain has TRBV4-3 and TRBJ1-5; D ambiguous. The CDR3 totals 16 residues. Trimming stripped 4 bases from V and 3 bases from J, with 16 bases between. Germline V lookup: CDR1 LGHNA, CDR2 YSLEER. The CDR3 sequence: CASSLSVGGPNQPQHF. In DNA, the CDR3 is TGCGCCAGCAGCCTATCCGTCGGAGGACCCAATCAGCCCCAGCATTTT.

DNA of the CDR3: TGTGCCAGCAGCTTAGCCCGTCCGGCTAGCGGTACCCCTCGAGAGCAGTTCTTC. Its protein product is CASSLARPASGTPREQFF. The V and J genes are TRBV7-9 and TRBJ2-1; TRBD2 aligns across 7 bases. Per the germline V gene, CDR1 is SEHNR and CDR2 is FQNEAQ (reference sequence). The CDR3 runs to 18 residues. Trimming removed 0 bases from V and 10 bases from J; junction bases left unmatched: 18.